This TCR beta chain was sequenced during a study of blood T cell repertoires in COVID-19 (dated by TCRdb to 2020 to 2021). With regard to the full study: Samples from collaborators originated in the United States, Italy and Spain and spanned both the acute and convalescent phases of COVID-19. Samples were obtained from the ongoing ImmuneRACE study (first 160 participants) and from about 1,300 subjects provided by 6 global collaborators. The dataset comprised deeply sampled blood TCRbeta repertoires from subjects exposed to, actively infected with, or recovered from COVID-19. HLA class I and class II types, where available, came from metadata supplied by the sample provider rather than from assay-based typing. A freely available public database, intended as a resource for researchers studying the immune response to SARS-CoV-2, is where the repertoires were released. The material from the prospective study consisted of cDNA or gDNA derived from T cells, B-cell-depleted T cells, or PBMCs. Nearly every sample came with metadata listing a de-identified subject ID, COVID-19 status, age in years and sex. General study outcomes and caveats: How much clinical and demographic metadata was included differed by source and by participant, and the metadata was provided uncurated.

Unmatched junction bases come to 11, with V trimmed by 5 bases and J by 5 bases. Looking up the germline V gene (reference sequence) yields CDR1 LNHNV and CDR2 YYDKDF. The CDR3, from cysteine to phenylalanine, totals 17 residues. CDR3 DNA is the only sequence kept; it has 51 bases, read in frame from the first base. The immunoSEQ Assay, a bias-controlled multiplex PCR, was used to amplify TCRbeta CDR3 regions from genomic DNA. Under the source paper's analysis protocol: The number of nucleated cells in each sample was estimated from the amplification of reference gene primers within the assay. To quantify the absolute abundance of each unique TCRbeta CDR3 rearrangement, sequence reads were collapsed and filtered. For each sample, productive Simpson clonality was calculated as the square root of Simpson's diversity index across productive rearrangements. Held by TCRdb, this immuneACCESS table contains in-frame sequences only and omits some clones. Under half of the omission traces to an unresolved V gene where checked; the cause of the rest is unknown. D and trimming were read from the DNA, whereas the V and J calls and clone size are those reported in that table. The sample table records 400,000 to 450,000 clones; 86% of these occur just once. The ten largest clonotypes hold 1.4% of the sample.

About this clone: No antigen is known for it. Base qualities are not recorded, but no much larger clone differs from it by a single base.

Collaborating institutions collected whole blood in K2EDTA tubes following their own protocols. Collaborator samples were shipped for TCRbeta analysis as frozen whole blood, isolated PBMCs, or DNA extracted from either sample type. Recombination linked TRBV15 to TRBJ2-3, with 12 bases matching TRBD1. This clonotype originated in a woman aged 30 to 39 with active or convalescent COVID-19. Sequencing used peripheral blood. Here the CDR3 is given as CATSGGLGDRGQDTQYF. The nucleotide sequence reads TGTGCCACCAGCGGAGGCTTGGGGGACAGGGGGCAAGATACGCAGTATTTT. The reference TRBV15 and TRBJ2-3 proteins fill in what lies around the CDR3, so the full variable domain reads DAMVIQNPRYQVTQFGKPVTLSCSQTLNHNVMYWYQQKSSQAPKLLFHYYDKDFNNEADTPDNFQSRRPNTSFCFLDIRSPGLGDTAMYLCATSGGLGDRGQDTQYFGPGTRLTVL.